This T cell receptor beta chain emerged from a study of human T cells and chemical hapten exposure. Study outcomes and limitations: Sensitizing to DPC left TCRs with a frequency above 1 in 1000 unaltered. The donors suffered from alopecia, so their immune response may not match that of healthy people.

V gave up 6 bases and J gave up 14 bases, with 19 bases separating them. This CDR3 is built from 12 residues. Per the germline V gene, CDR1 is MDHEN and CDR2 is SYDVKM. The time point: patch test 3, about 24 weeks after DPC sensitization. Treatment indicated: therapeutic diphenylcyclopropenone sensitization with weekly scalp DPC. TCRdb passed the RACE reads through MiXCR, listing each CDR3 protein once. Of 45,000 to 60,000 distinct CDR3 sequences detected, 9.5% to 15% appear once; the ten largest clones hold about 2.4%. This clonotype was observed many times. Its cognate antigen is unknown. The sequence derives from a man aged 25 to 45 with alopecia areata. Some clones in this sample may be carry-over from other donors' samples. Here the sequenced sample was whole blood, taken in connection with sensitization to the hapten diphenylcyclopropenone (DPC). The chain carries TRBV28 and TRBJ1-2; D may be TRBD1 (5 bases). Here the CDR3 reads CASSPRGGSETF. The CDR3 region has the DNA TGTGCCAGCAGCCCCCGGGGCGGCTCGGAGACCTTC.